This is a list of T cell receptor beta chains from one sample in a study of blood T cell repertoires in COVID-19. TCRdb keeps only in-frame clones here, not all; method: immunoSEQ multiplex PCR. The sample holds around 390,000 clones, 85% to 90% seen once. Specimen: PBMCs or T cells enriched from blood (not recorded which). The receptors were sampled from a woman aged 45 to 65 who had recovered from COVID-19. Both conserved end residues are part of each CDR3. The order of the fields is clone size, V gene, J gene, D gene, CDR3 protein, CDR3 DNA. D genes are given only for firm matches. Size tells how often a clone was seen (once, few, many) or the class of an expanded clone, and some rows leave it out.

NA	TRBV6-5	TRBJ2-7	NA	CASSDNGIWYEQYF	TGTGCCAGCAGCGACAACGGGATCTGGTACGAGCAGTACTTC
NA	TRBV30	TRBJ1-2	TRBD1	CAWRKGTGDGYTF	TGTGCCTGGAGAAAAGGGACAGGAGATGGCTACACCTTC
NA	TRBV9	TRBJ2-5	TRBD2	CASSALLGTSGEETQYF	TGTGCCAGCAGCGCCCTCCTTGGGACTAGCGGGGAAGAGACCCAGTACTTC
NA	TRBV2	TRBJ1-2	TRBD1	CASSFRDRDYGYTF	TGTGCCAGCAGTTTTAGGGACAGGGACTATGGCTACACCTTC
few	TRBV25-1	TRBJ1-2	TRBD1	CASTGTGVGYTF	TGTGCCAGCACCGGGACAGGGGTTGGCTACACCTTC
NA	TRBV10-3	TRBJ2-1	TRBD1	CAISEASRDSSYNEQFF	TGTGCCATCAGTGAGGCTTCCCGGGACAGCTCCTACAATGAGCAGTTCTTC
once	TRBV27	TRBJ1-2	TRBD1	CASAQTGGYGYTF	TGTGCCAGCGCCCAAACAGGGGGCTATGGCTACACCTTC
NA	TRBV19	TRBJ1-2	NA	CASSGGRVSGYTF	TGTGCCAGTAGCGGTGGCAGGGTGTCTGGCTACACCTTC
NA	TRBV7-9	TRBJ1-6	NA	CASSLGQGGHNSPLHF	TGTGCCAGCAGCTTAGGTCAGGGCGGACATAATTCACCCCTCCACTTT
NA	TRBV30	TRBJ2-3	TRBD2	CASSGTSGGISTDTQYF	TGTGCCTCCTCGGGGACTAGCGGGGGGATTAGCACAGATACGCAGTATTTT
NA	TRBV11-3	TRBJ1-1	NA	CASSLNSAEAFF	TGTGCCAGCAGCTTAAATAGTGCTGAAGCTTTCTTT
NA	TRBV5-1	TRBJ2-7	NA	CASSFQGIRVTNEQYF	TGCGCCAGCAGCTTTCAAGGGATCAGGGTGACAAACGAGCAGTACTTC
NA	TRBV4-1	TRBJ1-4	TRBD1	CASSPSVGRGVGKLFF	TGCGCCAGCAGCCCCTCAGTGGGCAGGGGGGTTGGAAAACTGTTTTTT
NA	TRBV28	TRBJ2-2	NA	CASSDTLNTGELFF	TGTGCCAGCAGCGACACGCTCAACACCGGGGAGCTGTTTTTT